The 22 T cell receptor beta chains presented below share a single source sample, sequenced in a study of T cell repertoires in cytomegalovirus infection. TCRdb itself ran the reads through MiXCR, one entry per CDR3 protein. The data show approximately 43,000 distinct CDR3 sequences, 20% to 25% seen once. Antigen specificity for these receptors is unknown. Sequencing was carried out using PBMCs, sequenced either directly or after in vitro stimulation (not recorded which). These receptors all come from a human donor in good health (CMV status not recorded). Some clones in this sample may be carry-over from other donors' samples.

This clonotype was recorded many times. The chain employs TRBV19 and TRBJ2-7; D possibly matches TRBD1 or TRBD2 (5 bases each). Germline V CDR1 and CDR2: LNHDA, SQIVND (reference sequence). This CDR3 is built from 13 residues. Trimming removed 8 bases at V and 0 bases at J, with 11 bases between. The CDR3 loop reads CASHGTSSYEQYF. CDR3 nucleotides: TGTGCCAGTCACGGGACCTCCTCCTACGAGCAGTACTTC.

In its sample, this clonotype was seen many times. The CDR3 DNA sequence: TGTGCCAGCAGCTTAAGAGAGACCGGGGAGCTGTTTTTT. It codes for CASSLRETGELFF. The chain employs TRBV7-2 and TRBJ2-2, with D unresolved. CDR1 is SGHTA and CDR2 is FQGNSA in the germline V gene. Deletions cut 2 bases from V and 5 bases from J, with 6 bases between. This CDR3 contains 13 residues.

This clonotype has a handful of counts. The chain couples TRBV5-1 to TRBJ2-1; 10 bases fit TRBD2. The ends lost 3 bases at V and 4 bases at J; junction bases unmatched: 7. The germline CDR1 and CDR2 sequences are SGHRS and YFSETQ. The CDR3 sequence is 16 residues long. CDR3 residues: CASSSDLAGVYNEQFF. Written as DNA, the CDR3 is TGCGCCAGCAGCTCCGACCTAGCGGGAGTTTACAATGAGCAGTTCTTC.

This clonotype was observed a single time. The genes are TRBV7-4 and TRBJ1-1; D unclear. Germline V gene sequence: CDR1 SGHVT, CDR2 SQSDAQ. This CDR3 has 16 residues. Trimming removed 5 bases from V and 4 bases from J, with 20 bases in between. The CDR3 nucleotides are TGTGCCAGCAGCCCAATAGGATGGGGTTTGAGCACTGAAGCTTTCTTT. Translated: CASSPIGWGLSTEAFF. The whole variable domain, remainder taken from reference TRBV7-4 and TRBJ1-1, is GAGVSQSPRYKVAKRGRDVALRCDSISGHVTLYWYRQTLGQGSEVLTYSQSDAQRDKSGRPSGRFSAERPERSVSTLKIQRTEQGDSAVYLCASSPIGWGLSTEAFFGQGTRLTVV.

This clonotype has more than one count but fewer than ten. The chain combines TRBV11-1 with TRBJ2-3, with D perhaps matching TRBD1 (6 bases). From germline, CDR1 is SGHAT and CDR2 FQDESV (reference sequence). CDR3 length: 14 residues. The V end lost 8 bases, the J end lost 9 bases, and 21 bases lay between the germline ends. CDR3 loop: CASQPWGPLETQYF. CDR3 in DNA: TGTGCCAGCCAACCGTGGGGGCCTCTTGAAACGCAGTATTTT.

As for this clonotype: No conserved phenylalanine or tryptophan ends this CDR3, so it is likely a read error. The chain is built from TRBV18 and TRBJ2-7; TRBD2 aligns across 7 bases. The CDR3 contains 17 residues. Looked up from germline, CDR1 is KGHSH and CDR2 is LQKENI. V lost 4 bases and J lost 0; bases outside the gene matches: 12. The CDR3 is CASSLRMFSGDSYEQYL. The CDR3 bases are TGTGCCAGCTCACTTAGGATGTTCAGCGGGGACTCCTACGAGCAGTACTTA.

Only a few counts were recorded for this clonotype. This chain links TRBV12-3 or TRBV12-4 with TRBJ2-5, with a tentative D call TRBD2 (5 bases). The CDR3 is made up of 16 amino acids. Trimming took off 0 bases at V and 4 bases at J, with 15 bases between the two ends. The CDR3 DNA follows: TGTGCCAGCAGTTTAGCACCAAAATTGGGGAGAGAGACCCAGTACTTC. This gives the protein CASSLAPKLGRETQYF.

This clonotype was seen at least ten times. This sequence joins TRBV10-3 and TRBJ2-3, with 9 bases that match TRBD2. Germline V gene lookup returns CDR1 ENHRY and CDR2 SYGVKD. Trimming took 10 bases from V and 3 from J; bases not matched to a gene: 5. The CDR3 length is 13 residues. CDR3 loop: CATSGGTTDTQYF. The CDR3 nucleotides read TGTGCCACCAGCGGGGGGACGACAGATACGCAGTATTTT.

This clonotype appeared many times. V is TRBV4-3 and J is TRBJ1-3; weak D call: TRBD1 (6 bases). V lost 0 bases to trimming and J lost 4 bases, with 16 bases between them. CDR1 LGHNA and CDR2 YSLEER come from the germline V gene. The CDR3 has 17 amino acids. The CDR3 DNA reads as TGCGCCAGCAGCCAAGATCTAGTTACAGGGACGGGAAACACCATATATTTT. The encoded protein is CASSQDLVTGTGNTIYF.

This clonotype was counted many times. V is TRBV4-1 and J is TRBJ2-3, with a possible D match to TRBD2 (6 bases). V was trimmed by 3 bases and J by 0 bases, leaving 7 bases between them. The CDR3 consists of 14 residues. Per germline, CDR1 MGHRA and CDR2 YSYEKL. CDR3 coding DNA: TGCGCCAGCAGCCAGGGGAGGAGCACAGATACGCAGTATTTT. Protein product: CASSQGRSTDTQYF.

The chain employs TRBV6-5 and TRBJ1-1; TRBD1 might be the D (5 bases). The CDR3 has 16 amino acids. Trimming removed 2 bases at V and 0 bases at J, with 13 bases between. CDR1 and CDR2 from the germline V gene are MNHEY and SVGAGI. In nucleotides, the CDR3 is TGTGCCAGCAGTTACATGCAGGGTGGGGTGAACACTGAAGCTTTCTTT. This encodes CASSYMQGGVNTEAFF.

This clonotype was found many times. This chain connects TRBV7-2 to TRBJ2-7; 7 nucleotides agree with TRBD1. The V gene end was trimmed by 4 bases and the J gene end by 3 bases; junction bases not matched to a gene: 3. This CDR3 contains 13 residues. The germline V gene encodes CDR1 SGHTA and CDR2 FQGNSA. The CDR3 bases are TGTGCCAGCAGCTCACAGGGGATCTACGAGCAGTACTTC. Its protein is CASSSQGIYEQYF.

The chain is built from TRBV18 and TRBJ1-3; D may be TRBD1 (5 bases). CDR3 length equals 15 residues. V shed 2 bases and J shed 4 bases, with 12 bases lying between them. Germline values: CDR1 KGHSH, CDR2 LQKENI. The CDR3 region is CASSPDWGEGNTIYF. CDR3 nucleotides: TGTGCCAGCTCACCAGACTGGGGCGAAGGAAACACCATATATTTT.

In this sample, this clonotype turned up once. The chain uses TRBV5-4 and TRBJ2-1, with 8 bases lining up with TRBD2. The CDR3 contains 15 residues. Germline V CDR1 and CDR2: SGHNT, YYREEE (reference sequence). V was clipped by 4 bases and J by 7 bases; unmatched bases: 10. CDR3 protein: CASSHFSAGENEQFF. DNA of the CDR3: TGTGCCAGCAGCCACTTCTCAGCGGGAGAAAATGAGCAGTTCTTC. The complete variable domain, with remaining parts taken from reference TRBV5-4 and TRBJ2-1, reads ETGVTQSPTHLIKTRGQQVTLRCSSQSGHNTVSWYQQALGQGPQFIFQYYREEENGRGNFPPRFSGLQFPNYSSELNVNALELDDSALYLCASSHFSAGENEQFFGPGTRLTVL.

The rearrangement uses TRBV20-1 and TRBJ1-2, with 7 bases that match TRBD1. The CDR3 is 12 amino acids. V gave up 5 bases and J gave up 2 bases; unmatched junction bases: 2. Germline lookup yields CDR1 DFQATT and CDR2 SNEGSKA (reference sequence). The CDR3 reads CSAQQGNYGYTF. Written as DNA, the CDR3 is TGCAGTGCTCAACAGGGGAACTATGGCTACACCTTC.

V is TRBV7-2 and J is TRBJ1-2, with D uncertain. Germline V gives CDR1 SGHTA, CDR2 FQGNSA. Deletions cut 5 bases from V and 4 bases from J, with 17 bases between. The CDR3 sequence is 15 residues long. For the CDR3, the DNA is TGTGCCAGCAGCCGTACAACCGGGAAAGCCTATGGCTACACCTTC. Translation gives CASSRTTGKAYGYTF.

The J gene is TRBJ2-2, the V gene TRBV6-2 or TRBV6-3; D is ambiguous. This CDR3 has 13 residues. V lost 5 bases and J 5 bases, leaving 9 bases between the germline ends. Germline V lookup: CDR1 MNHEY, CDR2 SVGEGT. CDR3 region: CASSPIDTGELFF. CDR3 nucleotide sequence: TGTGCCAGCAGTCCAATAGATACCGGGGAGCTGTTTTTT.

Remarks on this clonotype: An end of the junction differs from the germline gene, which may be a read error. The gene calls are TRBV3-1 and TRBJ2-3; no firm D call. This CDR3 contains 12 residues. Germline CDR1 reads LGHDT; CDR2 reads YNNKEL (reference sequence). DNA of the CDR3: TGTGCCAGCAGCCAAGATGAAAGGACGCAGAATTTT. Its translation: CASSQDERTQNF.

This chain links TRBV20-1 with TRBJ2-7; D call uncertain. V lost 0 bases and J lost 2, with 11 bases in between. This CDR3 has 14 amino acids. Looked up from germline, CDR1 is DFQATT and CDR2 is SNEGSKA (reference sequence). The CDR3 sequence: CSARERTTAYEQYF. The CDR3 DNA follows: TGCAGTGCTAGAGAGCGGACGACCGCCTACGAGCAGTACTTC.

In its sample, this clonotype was seen a few times. The chain has TRBV2 and TRBJ2-7; the D gene is possibly TRBD2 (5 bases). V was clipped by 3 bases and J by 0 bases, with 12 bases between them. From germline, CDR1 is SNHLY and CDR2 FYNNEI. This CDR3 has 15 residues. The CDR3 DNA sequence: TGTGCCAGCAGTGATGAGGGTCTGAGCTCCTACGAGCAGTACTTC. Protein sequence: CASSDEGLSSYEQYF.

This chain uses TRBV18 with TRBJ1-6; the D gene is possibly TRBD1 (6 bases). Trimming removed 3 bases from V and 13 bases from J, with 16 bases in between. Germline-derived CDR1 and CDR2 are KGHSH and LQKENI. The CDR3 covers 14 residues. The CDR3 protein is CASSPGQGSQPLHF. The CDR3 bases are TGTGCCAGCTCACCGGGACAAGGTTCCCAGCCCCTCCACTTT.

In its sample, this clonotype ranks as hyperexpanded. The chain joins TRBV7-2 to TRBJ2-2; 7 bases agree with TRBD2. Trimming removed 5 bases from V and 7 bases from J; junction bases left unmatched: 13. This CDR3 has 16 residues. The germline V gene has CDR1 SGHTA and CDR2 FQGNSA. CDR3 in DNA: TGTGCCAGCAGCCCAATCCCCGGGGGGATGATCGGGGAGCTGTTTTTT. Translating it yields CASSPIPGGMIGELFF.